The T cell receptor (beta chain) described here comes from a study of OX40 agonist ivuxolimab in advanced cancers. About the research overall: Patients' therapy was ivuxolimab, an antibody that acts as an agonist of OX40 (CD134). The dose-escalation group included hepatocellular carcinoma, melanoma, renal cell carcinoma and head and neck cancer. Notes on the study in general: Patients with a partial response at 0.1-3.0 mg/kg had among the lowest clonal expansion.

With respect to this clone: The antigen remains undetermined.

This CDR3 is built from 13 residues. Germline CDR1 is MNHEY and CDR2 is SMNVEV (reference sequence). V was pared by 8 bases and J by 5 bases, with 15 bases between. Assay: immunoSEQ multiplex PCR; the TCRdb copy retains only in-frame clones and omits some. The sample has 65,000 to 75,000 clones; about 90% are singletons. This rearrangement joins TRBV27 to TRBJ2-5; D is uncertain. The sequence derives from an adult with an advanced solid tumor such as melanoma, head and neck, liver or kidney cancer. Source: CD4+ or CD8+ T cells sorted from blood, taken in a trial of the OX40 agonist ivuxolimab. CDR3 sequence (DNA): TGTGCCAGCGATCCGGGCTTTAGTGAGACCCAGTACTTC. It codes for CASDPGFSETQYF.